This paragraph covers one T cell receptor beta chain sequence. The antigen remains undetermined. Naive CD8 cells lacked CD45RO, underwent positive selection for CCR7 and left out terminally differentiated effector memory CD45RA+ cells. These data come from a study of shared clonotypes between healthy human individuals. General study findings and limits: Naive CD4 clonotype sharing across a few donors was approximately 5%. Generally, naive subsets (rather than memory subsets) showed larger estimated richness. Depth of sequencing was expected to influence donor clonotype sharing.

Trimming left V 5 bases short and J 4 bases short, with 15 bases between. The germline V gene encodes CDR1 SGHVS and CDR2 FNYEAQ. This CDR3 comprises 14 residues. Clones were sequenced by immunoSEQ multiplex PCR, and TCRdb holds only the in-frame ones, with some missing. This table holds 2 million or so clones, about 95% found once. The sample taken for sequencing was naive CD8+ T cells sorted from blood. J is TRBJ2-7 and V is TRBV7-6, with D maybe TRBD2 (5 bases). This TCR was sampled from a man between 18 and 29 years old in good health. The CDR3 spells CASSQSGNSYEQYF. CDR3 nucleotides: TGTGCCAGCAGCCAGAGCGGAAATAGTTACGAGCAGTACTTC.